The 7 T cell receptor beta chains given below trace back to one sample, sequenced in a study of blood T cell repertoires in COVID-19. The assay was immunoSEQ multiplex PCR, and TCRdb's table has in-frame clones only and misses some. The table has 150,000 to 200,000 clones, 88% seen once. Sequenced input: peripheral blood. All receptors derive from a man in his sixties with acute or convalescent COVID-19.

This clone was observed a single time. The chain recombines TRBV10-3 with TRBJ1-5, with unresolved D. Germline V gene sequence: CDR1 ENHRY, CDR2 SYGVKD. The CDR3 is 14 amino acids. V lost 3 bases and J 4 bases, leaving 10 bases between the germline ends. The CDR3 region is CAISDSNLNQPQHF. The CDR3, as DNA: TGTGCCATCAGTGATAGCAATCTAAATCAGCCCCAGCATTTT.

Written as DNA, the CDR3 is TGTGCCAGCAGCCTCAGTCTAGCGGGGCCCTACACCGGGGAGCTGTTTTTT. Its protein product is CASSLSLAGPYTGELFF. The genes are TRBV11-3 and TRBJ2-2, with 9 bases fitting TRBD2. From germline, CDR1 is SGHNT and CDR2 YENEEA. The CDR3 covers 17 residues. J gave up 3 bases and V 5 bases, and 10 bases lay outside the gene matches.

V gene TRBV9 combines with J gene TRBJ1-2; D uncertain. Trimming left V 4 bases short and J 4 bases short, with 14 bases between. CDR3 length: 14 residues. Germline CDR1 reads SGDLS; CDR2 reads YYNGEE. CDR3 nucleotide sequence: TGTGCCAGCAGCCGCCCGACTGATTCCTATGGCTACACCTTC. The encoded protein is CASSRPTDSYGYTF.

This clone is a singleton in its sample. The chain uses TRBV2 and TRBJ2-3; D is unresolved. The germline gives CDR1 SNHLY, CDR2 FYNNEI. The V and J ends lost 8 bases and 0 bases respectively, with 12 bases between them. CDR3 length: 14 residues. CDR3 DNA sequence: TGTGCCAGCTTAAACAGTCTAAGCACAGATACGCAGTATTTT. Translated, it gives CASLNSLSTDTQYF.

The rearrangement links TRBV19 to TRBJ1-1; D gene unclear. The CDR3 extends over 16 amino acids. The germline V and J ends were trimmed by 6 bases and 1 base, with 18 bases remaining between them. Per germline, CDR1 LNHDA and CDR2 SQIVND (reference sequence). The CDR3 region is CASRIKRPLGNTEAFF. In DNA form, the CDR3 reads TGTGCCAGTAGGATTAAACGACCCCTAGGGAACACTGAAGCTTTCTTT.

The chain recombines TRBV24-1 with TRBJ1-5, with 7 bases identical to TRBD1. This CDR3 region has 15 residues. V shed 4 bases and J 2 bases; nucleotides not matched to a gene: 4. Germline V gene lookup returns CDR1 KGHDR and CDR2 SFDVKD. CDR3 bases: TGTGCCACCAGTGAGGCCGGACAGGGCAATCAGCCCCAGCATTTT. It yields the protein CATSEAGQGNQPQHF.

The chain links TRBV7-2 to TRBJ1-5, with TRBD1 identical over 7 bases. This CDR3 region has 18 residues. V dropped 1 base and J dropped 3; count of bases not matched to a gene: 12. The germline gives CDR1 SGHTA, CDR2 FQGNSA. The CDR3 DNA sequence: TGTGCCAGCAGCTTAGTAGGGGTGACAGGGCAACCCAATCAGCCCCAGCATTTT. The encoded protein is CASSLVGVTGQPNQPQHF. The full variable domain, with the rest looked up from reference TRBV7-2 and TRBJ1-5, is GAGVSQSPSNKVTEKGKDVELRCDPISGHTALYWYRQSLGQGLEFLIYFQGNSAPDKSGLPSDRFSAERTGGSVSTLTIQRTQQEDSAVYLCASSLVGVTGQPNQPQHFGDGTRLSIL.